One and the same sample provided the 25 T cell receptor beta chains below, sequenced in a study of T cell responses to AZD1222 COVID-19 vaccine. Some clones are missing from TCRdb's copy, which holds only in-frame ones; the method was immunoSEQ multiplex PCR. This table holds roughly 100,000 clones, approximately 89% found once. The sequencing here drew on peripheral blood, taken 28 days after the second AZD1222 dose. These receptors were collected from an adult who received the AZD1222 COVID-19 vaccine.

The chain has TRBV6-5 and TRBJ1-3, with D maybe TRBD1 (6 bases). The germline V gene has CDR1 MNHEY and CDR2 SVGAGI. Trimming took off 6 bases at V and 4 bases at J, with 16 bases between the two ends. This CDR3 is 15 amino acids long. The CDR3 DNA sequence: TGTGCCAGCAGGCCCGGACAGAGGGTCGGAAACACCATATATTTT. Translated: CASRPGQRVGNTIYF.

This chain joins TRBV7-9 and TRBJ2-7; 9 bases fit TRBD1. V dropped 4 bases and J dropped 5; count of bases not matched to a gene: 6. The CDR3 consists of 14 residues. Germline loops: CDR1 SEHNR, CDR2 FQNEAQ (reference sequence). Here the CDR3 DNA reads TGTGCCAGCAGCTCTGACAGGGGGAACCACGAGCAGTACTTC. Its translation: CASSSDRGNHEQYF.

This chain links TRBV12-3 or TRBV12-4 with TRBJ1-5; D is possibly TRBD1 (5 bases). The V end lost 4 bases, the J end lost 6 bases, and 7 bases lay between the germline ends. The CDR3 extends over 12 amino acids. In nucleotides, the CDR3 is TGTGCCAGCAGTTCGCAGGGTCAGCCCCAGCATTTT. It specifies CASSSQGQPQHF.

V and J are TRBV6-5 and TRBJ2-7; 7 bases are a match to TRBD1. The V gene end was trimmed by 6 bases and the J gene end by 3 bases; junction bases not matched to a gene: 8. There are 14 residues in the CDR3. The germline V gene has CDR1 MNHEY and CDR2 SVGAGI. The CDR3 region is CASSPGQANYEQYF. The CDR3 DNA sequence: TGTGCCAGCAGCCCCGGACAGGCGAACTACGAGCAGTACTTC.

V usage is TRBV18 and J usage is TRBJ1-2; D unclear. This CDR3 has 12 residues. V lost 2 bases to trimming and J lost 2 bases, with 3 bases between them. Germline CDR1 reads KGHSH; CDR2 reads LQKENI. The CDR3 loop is CASSPGNYGYTF. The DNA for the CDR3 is TGTGCCAGCTCACCAGGGAACTATGGCTACACCTTC. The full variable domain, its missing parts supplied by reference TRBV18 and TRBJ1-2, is NAGVMQNPRHLVRRRGQEARLRCSPMKGHSHVYWYRQLPEEGLKFMVYLQKENIIDESGMPKERFSAEFPKEGPSILRIQQVVRGDSAAYFCASSPGNYGYTFGSGTRLTVV.

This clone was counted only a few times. CDR3 nucleotides: TGTGCCAGCAGTTTATCGGACACTGGGGAGACTGAAGCTTTCTTT. Amino acids: CASSLSDTGETEAFF. This chain links TRBV27 with TRBJ1-1; D may be TRBD1 (5 bases). CDR1 MNHEY and CDR2 SMNVEV come from the germline V gene (reference sequence). The CDR3 contains 15 residues. Trimming took off 0 bases at V and 5 bases at J, with 13 bases between the two ends.

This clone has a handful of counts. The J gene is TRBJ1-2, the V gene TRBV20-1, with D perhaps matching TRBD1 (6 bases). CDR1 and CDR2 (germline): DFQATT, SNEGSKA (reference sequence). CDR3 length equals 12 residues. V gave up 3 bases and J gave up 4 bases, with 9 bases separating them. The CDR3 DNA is TGCAGTGCTAGTCAGGGGACCTATGGCTACACCTTC. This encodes CSASQGTYGYTF.

The CDR3 here is CASMGNTEAFF. DNA for the CDR3: TGTGCCAGCATGGGGAACACTGAAGCTTTCTTT. The rearrangement uses TRBV28 and TRBJ1-1, with D uncertain. V lost 7 bases and J 1 base, leaving 4 bases between the germline ends. The CDR3 loop spans 11 amino acids. Germline V lookup: CDR1 MDHEN, CDR2 SYDVKM.

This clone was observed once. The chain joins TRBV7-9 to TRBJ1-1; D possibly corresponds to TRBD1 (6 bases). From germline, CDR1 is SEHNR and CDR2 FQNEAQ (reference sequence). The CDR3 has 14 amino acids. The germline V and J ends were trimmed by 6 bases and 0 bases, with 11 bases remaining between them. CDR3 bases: TGTGCCAGCAGTCTCGACAGGTTGAACACTGAAGCTTTCTTT. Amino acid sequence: CASSLDRLNTEAFF.

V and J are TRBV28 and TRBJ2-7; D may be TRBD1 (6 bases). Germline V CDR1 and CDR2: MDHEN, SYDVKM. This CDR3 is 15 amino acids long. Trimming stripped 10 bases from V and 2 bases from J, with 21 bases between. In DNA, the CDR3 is TGTGCCACCAGGGTAGGGGGAACAGGAGCCTACGAGCAGTACTTC. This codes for CATRVGGTGAYEQYF. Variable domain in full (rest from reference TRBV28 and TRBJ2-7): DVKVTQSSRYLVKRTGEKVFLECVQDMDHENMFWYRQDPGLGLRLIYFSYDVKMKEKGDIPEGYSVSREKKERFSLILESASTNQTSMYLCATRVGGTGAYEQYFGPGTRLTVT.

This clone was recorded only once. As DNA, the CDR3 is TGCGCCAGCAGCCAAGCGGGAGGGTCCTACAATGAGCAGTTCTTC. Its protein product is CASSQAGGSYNEQFF. The chain recombines TRBV4-3 with TRBJ2-1, with 8 bases fitting TRBD2. V lost 1 base, J lost 1 base, and 0 bases stayed unmatched. Germline values: CDR1 LGHNA, CDR2 YSLEER. This CDR3 comprises 15 residues.

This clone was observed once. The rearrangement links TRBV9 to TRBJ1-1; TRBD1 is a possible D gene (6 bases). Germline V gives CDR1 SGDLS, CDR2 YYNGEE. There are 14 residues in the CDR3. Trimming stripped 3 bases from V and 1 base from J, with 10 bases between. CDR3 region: CASSALTGNTEAFF. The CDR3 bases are TGTGCCAGCAGCGCGCTGACAGGGAACACTGAAGCTTTCTTT.

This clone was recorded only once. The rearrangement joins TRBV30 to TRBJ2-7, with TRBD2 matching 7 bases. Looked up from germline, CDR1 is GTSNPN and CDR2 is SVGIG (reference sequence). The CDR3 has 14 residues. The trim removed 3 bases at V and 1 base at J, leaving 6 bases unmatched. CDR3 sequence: CAWRTSSGSYEQYF. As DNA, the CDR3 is TGTGCCTGGAGGACCTCTAGCGGTTCCTACGAGCAGTACTTC.

In nucleotides, the CDR3 is TGTGCCATCAGTGAGGGGACAGGGGACTATGGCTACACCTTC. This gives the protein CAISEGTGDYGYTF. The chain has TRBV10-3 and TRBJ1-2, with TRBD1 identical over 10 bases. The CDR3 has 14 amino acids. Germline V gene sequence: CDR1 ENHRY, CDR2 SYGVKD. The J segment lost 3 bases and the V segment lost 2 bases, leaving 0 bases of the junction unmatched.

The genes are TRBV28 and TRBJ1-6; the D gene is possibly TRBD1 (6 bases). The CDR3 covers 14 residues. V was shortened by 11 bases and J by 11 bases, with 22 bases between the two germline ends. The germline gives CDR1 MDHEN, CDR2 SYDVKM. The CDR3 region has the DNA TGTGCCGTTGGAGAGAGGGGTCAGGGGACACCCCTCCACTTT. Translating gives CAVGERGQGTPLHF.

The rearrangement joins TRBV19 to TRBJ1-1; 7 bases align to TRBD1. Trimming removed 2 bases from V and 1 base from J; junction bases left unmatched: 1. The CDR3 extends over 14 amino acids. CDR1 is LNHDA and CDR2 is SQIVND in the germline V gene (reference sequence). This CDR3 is CASSIQGGNTEAFF. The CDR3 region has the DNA TGTGCCAGTAGTATACAGGGGGGGAACACTGAAGCTTTCTTT.

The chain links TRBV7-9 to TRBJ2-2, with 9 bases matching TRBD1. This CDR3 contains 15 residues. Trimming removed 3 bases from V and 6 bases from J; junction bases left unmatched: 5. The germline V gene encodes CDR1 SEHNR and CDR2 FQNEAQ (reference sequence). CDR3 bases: TGTGCCAGCAGCTTGACAGGGGGAAAGTCCGGGGAGCTGTTTTTT. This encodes CASSLTGGKSGELFF. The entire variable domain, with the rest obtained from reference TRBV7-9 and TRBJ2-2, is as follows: DTGVSQNPRHKITKRGQNVTFRCDPISEHNRLYWYRQTLGQGPEFLTYFQNEAQLEKSRLLSDRFSAERPKGSFSTLEIQRTEQGDSAMYLCASSLTGGKSGELFFGEGSRLTVL.

The CDR3: CASSFAGRGADTQYF. The CDR3 DNA reads as TGTGCCAGCAGTTTCGCAGGGAGAGGGGCAGATACGCAGTATTTT. V and J are TRBV2 and TRBJ2-3; D might be TRBD1 or TRBD2, each matching 5 bases. Trimming took off 5 bases at V and 4 bases at J, with 16 bases between the two ends. This CDR3 is built from 15 residues. Per germline, CDR1 SNHLY and CDR2 FYNNEI.

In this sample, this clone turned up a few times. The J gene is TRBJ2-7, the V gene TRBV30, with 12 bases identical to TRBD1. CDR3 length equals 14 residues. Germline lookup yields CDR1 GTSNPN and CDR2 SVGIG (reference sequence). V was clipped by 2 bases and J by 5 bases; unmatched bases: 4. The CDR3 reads CAWSPGQGAHEQYF. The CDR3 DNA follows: TGTGCCTGGAGTCCGGGACAGGGGGCCCACGAGCAGTACTTC. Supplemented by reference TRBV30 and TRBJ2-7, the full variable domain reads SQTIHQWPATLVQPVGSPLSLECTVEGTSNPNLYWYRQAAGRGLQLLFYSVGIGQISSEVPQNLSASRPQDRQFILSSKKLLLSDSGFYLCAWSPGQGAHEQYFGPGTRLTVT.

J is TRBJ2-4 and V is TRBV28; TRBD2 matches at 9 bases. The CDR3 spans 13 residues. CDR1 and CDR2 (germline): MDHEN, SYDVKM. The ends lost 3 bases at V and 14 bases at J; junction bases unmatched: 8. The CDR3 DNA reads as TGTGCCAGCAGTTTGAGTAGCGGGAGAACCAAGTACTTC. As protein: CASSLSSGRTKYF.

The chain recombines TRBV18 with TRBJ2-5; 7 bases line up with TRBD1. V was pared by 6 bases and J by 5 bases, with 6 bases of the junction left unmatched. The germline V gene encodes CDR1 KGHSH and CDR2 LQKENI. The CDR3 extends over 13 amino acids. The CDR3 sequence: CASSWTGGETQYF. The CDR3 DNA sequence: TGTGCCAGCTCGTGGACAGGCGGGGAGACCCAGTACTTC.

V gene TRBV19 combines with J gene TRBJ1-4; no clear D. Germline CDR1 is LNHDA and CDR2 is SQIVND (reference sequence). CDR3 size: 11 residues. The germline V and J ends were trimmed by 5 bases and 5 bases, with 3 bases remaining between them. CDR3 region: CASSLNEKLFF. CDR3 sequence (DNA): TGTGCCAGTAGTCTAAATGAAAAACTGTTTTTT.

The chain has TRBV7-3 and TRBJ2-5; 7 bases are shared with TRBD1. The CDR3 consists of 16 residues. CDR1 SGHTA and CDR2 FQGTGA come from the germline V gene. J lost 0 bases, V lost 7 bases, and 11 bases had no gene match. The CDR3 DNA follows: TGTGCCAGCATCCTAAAGGCGAGGGGGCACCAAGAGACCCAGTACTTC. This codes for CASILKARGHQETQYF.

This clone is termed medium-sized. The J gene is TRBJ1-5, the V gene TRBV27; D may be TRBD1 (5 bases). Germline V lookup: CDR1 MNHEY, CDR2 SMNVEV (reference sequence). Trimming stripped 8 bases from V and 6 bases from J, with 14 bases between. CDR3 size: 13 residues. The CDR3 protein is CASAWGVGQPQHF. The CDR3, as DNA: TGTGCCAGCGCCTGGGGCGTCGGTCAGCCCCAGCATTTT.

DNA for the CDR3: TGTGCCAGTAGAAAACTAGCGGGAACCCCGAGCACCGGGGAGCTGTTTTTT. Amino acid sequence: CASRKLAGTPSTGELFF. The chain employs TRBV19 and TRBJ2-2, with 10 nucleotides matching TRBD2. Germline loops: CDR1 LNHDA, CDR2 SQIVND (reference sequence). With 6 bases clipped from V and 4 bases from J, the junction kept 11 bases outside the gene matches. The length of the CDR3 is 17 residues.